Sequencing of this T cell receptor beta chain was carried out in a study of blood T cell repertoires in COVID-19. Across the whole study: COVID-19 samples from acute and convalescent phases originated in the United States, Italy and Spain. PBMCs, B-cell-depleted T cells, or T cells were the source of the cDNA or gDNA that made up the material.

Per the original methods: Estimation of nucleated cell counts was performed using reference gene primer amplification. TCRdb keeps only in-frame clones here, not all; method: immunoSEQ multiplex PCR. That table furnishes V, J and clone size, whereas the DNA furnished D and trimming. The sample yields about 67,000 clones, about nine tenths seen once. Germline V gene lookup returns CDR1 SGHTA and CDR2 FQGNSA. This CDR3 has 13 residues. V lost 2 bases to trimming and J lost 3 bases, with 7 bases between them. The chain recombines TRBV7-2 with TRBJ1-1; D not resolved. Sequencing was carried out using peripheral blood. The clonotype comes from a man aged 50-59 years with active COVID-19. The CDR3 loop reads CASSLYRDTEAFF. CDR3 DNA: TGTGCCAGCAGCTTATACAGAGACACTGAAGCTTTCTTT.